This T cell receptor (beta chain) originates from a study of Ad26.COV2.S vaccination and SARS-CoV-2 variants. Whole-study context: The trial was COV1001 and the donor's arm was Ad26.COV2.S. Regarding the study as a whole: Possibly, TCR breadth and depth analyses underestimated total T cell responses. Substantial response breadth was reportedly seen for spike-specific CD8+ and CD4+ T cells after vaccination. Vaccinated and placebo-treated recipients had similar non-spike TCR breadth.

TCRdb keeps only in-frame clones here, not all; method: immunoSEQ multiplex PCR. Here the sample spans over 400,000 clones, 92% being singletons. The treatment here: some 20 received Ad26.COV2.S at low or high dose, single or two shots; a few received placebo; per-sample allocation not given. The study sampled participants on day 63 after the first vaccine or placebo injection. A remark on this clone: Antigen specificity is unknown.

The source was peripheral blood, collected in a trial of Ad26.COV2.S vaccine versus placebo. This clonotype was obtained from a person between 18 and 65 years old who received the Ad26.COV2.S COVID-19 vaccine or a placebo.

CDR3 nucleotides: TGTGCCAGCAGCCCCGGTGCAATAGCGGGGGTCGAGACCCAGTACTTC. Translated: CASSPGAIAGVETQYF. The chain has TRBV14 and TRBJ2-5; 9 bases map to TRBD2. After removal of 4 bases from V and 5 bases from J, the junction contained 11 bases not matched to a gene. Germline lookup yields CDR1 SGHDN and CDR2 FVKESK. The CDR3 covers 16 residues. Looking up the rest from reference TRBV14 and TRBJ2-5 gives the full variable domain: EAGVTQFPSHSVIEKGQTVTLRCDPISGHDNLYWYRRVMGKEIKFLLHFVKESKQDESGMPNNRFLAERTGGTYSTLKVQPAELEDSGVYFCASSPGAIAGVETQYFGPGTRLLVL.